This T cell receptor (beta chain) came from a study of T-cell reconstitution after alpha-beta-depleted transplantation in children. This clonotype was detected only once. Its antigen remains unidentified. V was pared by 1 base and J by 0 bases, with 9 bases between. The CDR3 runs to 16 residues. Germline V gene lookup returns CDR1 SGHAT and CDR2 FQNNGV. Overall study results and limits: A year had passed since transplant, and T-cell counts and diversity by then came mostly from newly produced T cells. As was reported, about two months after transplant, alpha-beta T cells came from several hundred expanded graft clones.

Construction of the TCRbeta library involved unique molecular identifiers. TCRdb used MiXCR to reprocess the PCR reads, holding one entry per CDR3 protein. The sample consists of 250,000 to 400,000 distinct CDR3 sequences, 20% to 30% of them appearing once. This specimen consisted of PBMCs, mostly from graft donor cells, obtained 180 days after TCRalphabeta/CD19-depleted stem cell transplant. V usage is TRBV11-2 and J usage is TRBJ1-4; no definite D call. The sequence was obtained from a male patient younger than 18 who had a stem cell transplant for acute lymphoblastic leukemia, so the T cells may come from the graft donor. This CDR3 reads CASSLGGRPTNEKLFF. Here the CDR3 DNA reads TGTGCCAGCAGCTTAGGAGGGCGACCAACTAATGAAAAACTGTTTTTT.